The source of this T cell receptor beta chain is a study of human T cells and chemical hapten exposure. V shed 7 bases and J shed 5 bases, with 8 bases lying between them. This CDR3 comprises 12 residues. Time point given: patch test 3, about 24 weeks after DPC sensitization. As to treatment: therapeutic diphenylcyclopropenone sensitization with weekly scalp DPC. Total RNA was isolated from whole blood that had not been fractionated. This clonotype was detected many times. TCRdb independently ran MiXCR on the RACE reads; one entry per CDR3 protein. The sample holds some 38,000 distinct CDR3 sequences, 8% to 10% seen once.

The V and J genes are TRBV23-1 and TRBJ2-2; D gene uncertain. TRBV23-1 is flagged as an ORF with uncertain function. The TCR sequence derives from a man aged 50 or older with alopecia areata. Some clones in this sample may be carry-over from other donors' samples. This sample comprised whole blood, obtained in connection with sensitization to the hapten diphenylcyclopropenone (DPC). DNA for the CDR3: TGCGCCAGCACCCCACCAACCGGGGAGCTGTTTTTT. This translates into CASTPPTGELFF.